This T cell receptor (beta chain) was recovered during a study of T cells after yellow fever vaccination. The germline V gene encodes CDR1 SGDLS and CDR2 YYNGEE. The V segment lost 3 bases and the J segment 5 bases; nucleotides outside the gene matches: 10. CDR3 length: 16 amino acids. TCRdb itself ran the 5' RACE reads through MiXCR, one entry per CDR3 protein. The table has some 300,000 distinct CDR3 sequences, roughly 8.6% seen once; the top ten hold 17%. This clonotype came up a few times. Its antigen remains unknown. General study points: The presence of abundant clonotypes contaminating from the bulk population was possible in FACS-sorted repertoires.

The sequencing here drew on PBMCs, taken more than 35 days after the first yellow fever vaccination. The chain couples TRBV9 to TRBJ1-4, with 7 nucleotides matching TRBD1. The receptor was derived from a man aged 18 to 30 who received the YFV17D yellow fever vaccine. Written as DNA, the CDR3 is TGTGCCAGCAGCGCCTCGGCCGGGACAGTCAATGAAAAACTGTTTTTT. Protein sequence: CASSASAGTVNEKLFF.